The sample holds one count of the clone carrying this TCR beta chain. Its antigen is not identified. The data stem from a study of cytomegalovirus exposure and HLA in healthy donors. Looking at the study overall: An earlier analysis found some 100 million unique TCR beta sequences from around 180 million T cells. Broader study findings: Some TCR beta chains (around 180 of them) were listed as cytomegalovirus-associated.

This CDR3 is built from 16 residues. V lost 0 bases and J 3 bases, leaving 14 bases between the germline ends. Looked up from germline, CDR1 is MGHRA and CDR2 is YSYEKL. This PCR relied on a set of 60 Vbeta primers and 13 Jbeta primers. Clones were read by immunoSEQ multiplex PCR, and TCRdb kept only the in-frame ones, dropping some. Among around 140,000 clones listed, more than 75% were seen once. Sequenced input: PBMCs. The chain employs TRBV4-1 and TRBJ1-1; no clear D gene. This clonotype originated in a man between 40 and 49 years old in good health and CMV-seronegative. CDR3 residues: CASSQERRSADTEAFF. The CDR3 DNA sequence: TGCGCCAGCAGCCAAGAGAGGAGGTCTGCGGACACTGAAGCTTTCTTT.